This T cell receptor beta chain emerged from a study of T cells after yellow fever vaccination. TCRdb reprocessed the 5' RACE reads via MiXCR and lists one record per CDR3 protein. The sample contains just over 300,000 distinct CDR3 sequences, approximately 3.9% of which appear only once. Study findings and constraints: Booster sampling recovered most clones from primary vaccination (96% CD4, just over 85% CD8).

A few counts support this clonotype. What it recognizes is unknown. The material was PBMCs, obtained on the day of the yellow fever booster vaccination. The receptor was derived from a man younger than 30 who received the YFV17D yellow fever vaccine.

The CDR3 DNA sequence: TGCGCCAGCAGCTCGTCAGTCGACTACGAGCAGTACTTC. Amino acid sequence: CASSSSVDYEQYF. The rearrangement uses TRBV5-1 and TRBJ2-7; D is undetermined. Between the trimmed V and J ends, which lost 3 bases and 3 bases, there was a span of 10 bases. CDR3 length: 13 residues. From germline, CDR1 is SGHRS and CDR2 YFSETQ.